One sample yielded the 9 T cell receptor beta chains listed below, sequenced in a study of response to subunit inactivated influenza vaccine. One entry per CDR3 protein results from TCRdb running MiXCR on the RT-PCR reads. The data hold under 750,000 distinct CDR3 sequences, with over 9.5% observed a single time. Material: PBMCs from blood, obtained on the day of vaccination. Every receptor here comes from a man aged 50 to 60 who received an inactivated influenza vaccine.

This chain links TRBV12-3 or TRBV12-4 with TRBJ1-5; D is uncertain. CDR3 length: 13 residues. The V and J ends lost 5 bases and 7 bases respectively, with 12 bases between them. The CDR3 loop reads CASSDLTGQPQHF. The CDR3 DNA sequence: TGTGCCAGCAGTGACCTAACGGGGCAGCCCCAGCATTTT.

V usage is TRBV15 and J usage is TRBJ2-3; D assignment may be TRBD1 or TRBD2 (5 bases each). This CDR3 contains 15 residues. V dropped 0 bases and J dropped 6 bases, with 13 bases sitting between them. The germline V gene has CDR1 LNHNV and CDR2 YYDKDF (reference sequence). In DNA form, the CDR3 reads TGTGCCACCAGCAGAGATCGTAGGGACGGGGATACGCAGTATTTT. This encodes CATSRDRRDGDTQYF.

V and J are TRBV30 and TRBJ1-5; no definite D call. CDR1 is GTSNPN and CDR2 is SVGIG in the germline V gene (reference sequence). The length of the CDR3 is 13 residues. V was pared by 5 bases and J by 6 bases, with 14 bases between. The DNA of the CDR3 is TGTGCCTGGGAGGAGAACGCCGGTCAGCCCCAGCATTTT. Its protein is CAWEENAGQPQHF.

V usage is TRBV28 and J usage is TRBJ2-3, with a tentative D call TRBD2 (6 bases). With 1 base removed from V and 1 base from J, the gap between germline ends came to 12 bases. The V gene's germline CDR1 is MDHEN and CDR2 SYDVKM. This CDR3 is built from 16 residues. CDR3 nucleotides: TGTGCCAGCAGTTTATCGCCGGGGGAAGGCACAGATACGCAGTATTTT. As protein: CASSLSPGEGTDTQYF.

CDR3 nucleotide sequence: TGTGCCAGCAGCTCGGGGACAGACAATGAGCAGTTCTTC. This gives the protein CASSSGTDNEQFF. The J gene is TRBJ2-1, the V gene TRBV5-4; 7 bases are shared with TRBD1. Trimming cost V 3 bases and J 5 bases; bases outside gene matches: 2. The length of the CDR3 is 13 residues. The germline V gene has CDR1 SGHNT and CDR2 YYREEE (reference sequence). The complete variable domain, with remaining parts taken from reference TRBV5-4 and TRBJ2-1, reads ETGVTQSPTHLIKTRGQQVTLRCSSQSGHNTVSWYQQALGQGPQFIFQYYREEENGRGNFPPRFSGLQFPNYSSELNVNALELDDSALYLCASSSGTDNEQFFGPGTRLTVL.

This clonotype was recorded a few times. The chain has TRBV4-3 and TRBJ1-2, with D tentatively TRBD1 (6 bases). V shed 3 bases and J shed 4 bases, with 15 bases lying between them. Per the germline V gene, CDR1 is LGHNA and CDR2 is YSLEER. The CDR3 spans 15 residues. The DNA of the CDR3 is TGCGCCAGCAGCCATTCTGGACAGCCCCCCTATGGCTACACCTTC. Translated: CASSHSGQPPYGYTF.

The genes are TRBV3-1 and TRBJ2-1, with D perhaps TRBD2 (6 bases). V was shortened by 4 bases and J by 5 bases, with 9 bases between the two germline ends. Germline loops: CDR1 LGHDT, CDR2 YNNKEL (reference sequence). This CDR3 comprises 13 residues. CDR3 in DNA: TGTGCCAGCAGCCGGGACTTAAACAATGAGCAGTTCTTC. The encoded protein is CASSRDLNNEQFF.

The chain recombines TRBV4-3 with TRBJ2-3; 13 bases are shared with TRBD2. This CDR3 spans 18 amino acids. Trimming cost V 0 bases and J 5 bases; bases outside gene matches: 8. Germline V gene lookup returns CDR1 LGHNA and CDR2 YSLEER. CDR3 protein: CASSQDEGLAGAGDTQYF. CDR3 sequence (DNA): TGCGCCAGCAGCCAAGATGAAGGACTAGCGGGAGCCGGAGATACGCAGTATTTT.

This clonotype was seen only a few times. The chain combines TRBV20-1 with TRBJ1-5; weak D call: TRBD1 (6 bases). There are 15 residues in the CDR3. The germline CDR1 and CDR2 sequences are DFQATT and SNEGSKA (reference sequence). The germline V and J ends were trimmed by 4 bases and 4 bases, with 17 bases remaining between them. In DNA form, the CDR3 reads TGCAGTGCTACAGAAAGACAGGCGGGGAATCAGCCCCAGCATTTT. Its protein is CSATERQAGNQPQHF.